This T cell receptor (beta chain) was sequenced for a study of T cell responses to AZD1222 COVID-19 vaccine. Study conclusions and caveats: No day 14 peak samples; only post-peak repertoires were characterized. Of spike-specific TCRs, nearly half reportedly target regions left unmutated in variants.

As regards this clone: Its specificity is not known.

CDR1 is SGHRS, CDR2 YFSETQ, per germline. CDR3 size: 16 residues. V shed 6 bases, J shed 1 base, and the junction held 9 bases outside the gene matches. The method was immunoSEQ multiplex PCR; TCRdb's version includes in-frame clones alone and lacks a portion of them. The table records about 59,000 clones, roughly 89% of them present only once. The chain couples TRBV5-1 to TRBJ2-1; 8 bases are shared with TRBD2. Here the sequenced sample was peripheral blood, taken 28 days after the second AZD1222 dose. The clonotype originates from an adult who received the AZD1222 COVID-19 vaccine. CDR3 in DNA: TGCGCCAGCACCCCGGGAGGGTCCCGTTCCTACAATGAGCAGTTCTTC. Encoded protein: CASTPGGSRSYNEQFF.